This TCR beta chain was identified in a study of vaccination and CD4 T cells after COVID-19. Study information: Overlapping spike pools from SARS-CoV-2 and HCoV-NL63, HCoV-OC43 and HCoV-229E served as culture stimuli.

Findings and limits, study-wide: In convalescent patients, 304 of 307 vaccine-specific clones were mono-reactive for SARS-CoV-2 spike.

Treatment denoted: approximately 11-day PBMC culture with coronavirus spike peptide pools or control peptides (ViraFEST assay). Investigators obtained the unexposed donor's CD4+ T cells before the COVID-19 pandemic (2011-2018). Cultures of PBMCs, some 2 million per well, were set up with 9 to 10 IU/ml IL-2 and approximately 9.7 ug/ml peptide pools. Probing of unexposed-donor CD4+ T cells with SARS-CoV-2 S/N and four cold-coronavirus spikes was done, cells permitting. This clonotype has a handful of counts. Its specificity is unknown. Cultured CD4+ T-cell DNA underwent Oncomine TCR Beta short-read sequencing. Cultured CD4+ T cells were the source of extracted genomic DNA. TCRdb passed the PCR reads through MiXCR, listing each CDR3 protein once. This sample has over 7,000 distinct CDR3 sequences; 41% occur once, and the top ten carry under 40%. The length of the CDR3 is 16 residues. Looked up from germline, CDR1 is MNHNS and CDR2 is SASEGT. V was shortened by 6 bases and J by 0 bases, with 15 bases between the two germline ends.

Sequencing used CD4+ T cells from blood, cultured in vitro. The clonotype was recovered from a human donor in good health. V and J are TRBV6-1 and TRBJ1-5; D is unresolved. CDR3 DNA sequence: TGTGCCAGCAGCCCCCTATACCTATCTAGCAATCAGCCCCAGCATTTT. The encoded protein is CASSPLYLSSNQPQHF.